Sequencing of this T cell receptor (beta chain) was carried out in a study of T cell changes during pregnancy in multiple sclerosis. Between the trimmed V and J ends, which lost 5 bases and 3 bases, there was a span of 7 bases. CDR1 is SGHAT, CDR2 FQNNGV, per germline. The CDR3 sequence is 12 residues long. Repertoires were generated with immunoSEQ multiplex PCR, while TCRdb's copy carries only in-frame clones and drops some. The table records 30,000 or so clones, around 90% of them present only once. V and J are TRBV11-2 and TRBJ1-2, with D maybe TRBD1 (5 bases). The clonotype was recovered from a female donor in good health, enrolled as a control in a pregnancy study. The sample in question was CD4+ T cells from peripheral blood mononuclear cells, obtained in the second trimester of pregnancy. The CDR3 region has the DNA TGTGCCAGCAGCGCGACAGACTATGGCTACACCTTC. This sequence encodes CASSATDYGYTF.